These 27 T cell receptor beta chains share one sample of origin, sequenced in a study of a mutant IDH1 vaccine in newly diagnosed glioma. The repertoire was sequenced with immunoSEQ multiplex PCR; TCRdb's copy has only in-frame clones and lacks some. The sample carries roughly 71,000 clones, just over 85% recorded once. Time point denoted: baseline, week 1 (first vaccination visit). Treatment given: pre-vaccination baseline after standard-of-care therapy. The sample consisted of PBMCs, taken from a glioma patient treated with radiotherapy, temozolomide or both. These receptors were taken from a man aged 25-40 years with glioma.

There are a few counts of this clone. The chain has TRBV2 and TRBJ1-5; D is unclear. The length of the CDR3 is 13 residues. The V gene's germline CDR1 is SNHLY and CDR2 FYNNEI. V lost 6 bases, J lost 5 bases, and 11 bases lay in between. The CDR3, as DNA: TGTGCCAGCAGAGTTTCTTTAGATCAGCCCCAGCATTTT. This gives the protein CASRVSLDQPQHF.

The chain recombines TRBV2 with TRBJ1-5; the D gene is possibly TRBD1 (6 bases). With 6 bases removed from V and 3 bases from J, the gap between germline ends came to 9 bases. CDR1 and CDR2 (germline): SNHLY, FYNNEI. This CDR3 has 13 residues. Here the CDR3 reads CASSRDTNQPQHF. CDR3 DNA: TGTGCCAGCAGCCGGGACACCAATCAGCCCCAGCATTTT.

The chain joins TRBV4-1 to TRBJ2-7; 8 bases map to TRBD1. J lost 5 bases, V lost 4 bases, and 10 bases had no gene match. The CDR3 runs to 15 residues. Germline V gene sequence: CDR1 MGHRA, CDR2 YSYEKL. CDR3 coding DNA: TGCGCCAGCAGCCCGAAGGAGACAGGGGTAAACGAGCAGTACTTC. This encodes CASSPKETGVNEQYF.

V and J are TRBV6-5 and TRBJ2-7; 10 bases agree with TRBD1. After removal of 4 bases from V and 7 bases from J, the junction contained 10 bases not matched to a gene. The CDR3 sequence is 15 residues long. CDR1 MNHEY and CDR2 SVGAGI come from the germline V gene. CDR3 in DNA: TGTGCCAGCAGTTTCGTGACAGGGGGCGCGGGAGAGCAGTACTTC. Protein sequence: CASSFVTGGAGEQYF.

The gene calls are TRBV5-8 and TRBJ1-1; D possibly corresponds to TRBD1 (5 bases). Trimming left V 5 bases short and J 9 bases short, with 14 bases between. Germline lookup yields CDR1 SGHTS and CDR2 YDEGEE. The length of the CDR3 is 12 residues. The CDR3 loop is CASSPRGVQAFF. CDR3 DNA sequence: TGTGCCAGCAGTCCCCGAGGGGTTCAAGCTTTCTTT. Combining the CDR3 with reference TRBV5-8 and TRBJ1-1 gives the whole variable domain EAGVTQSPTHLIKTRGQQATLRCSPISGHTSVYWYQQALGLGLQFLLWYDEGEERNRGNFPPRFSGRQFPNYSSELNVNALELEDSALYLCASSPRGVQAFFGQGTRLTVV.

The J gene is TRBJ2-3, the V gene TRBV10-1, with unresolved D. V was pared by 0 bases and J by 4 bases, with 5 bases between. This CDR3 has 13 amino acids. CDR1 and CDR2 (germline): WNHNN, SYGVQD (reference sequence). The CDR3 protein is CASSESVADTQYF. The CDR3 bases are TGCGCCAGCAGTGAGTCGGTAGCAGATACGCAGTATTTT.

The CDR3 DNA reads TGTGCCAGCAGCCCGGACAGGGGACGGGAGACCCAGTACTTC. Encoded protein: CASSPDRGRETQYF. The chain carries TRBV2 and TRBJ2-5; 9 positions match TRBD1. Germline CDR1 is SNHLY and CDR2 is FYNNEI. The V segment lost 6 bases and the J segment 5 bases; nucleotides outside the gene matches: 7. This CDR3 contains 14 residues.

The rearrangement links TRBV7-9 to TRBJ2-7, with 7 bases that match TRBD1. The V and J ends lost 5 bases and 6 bases, in that order; junction bases with no gene match: 4. CDR3 size: 12 residues. Germline V CDR1 and CDR2: SEHNR, FQNEAQ (reference sequence). The chain's CDR3 is CASSPTGSEQYF. CDR3 sequence (DNA): TGTGCCAGCAGCCCGACAGGGTCCGAGCAGTACTTC. The whole variable domain, filled in from reference TRBV7-9 and TRBJ2-7, reads DTGVSQNPRHKITKRGQNVTFRCDPISEHNRLYWYRQTLGQGPEFLTYFQNEAQLEKSRLLSDRFSAERPKGSFSTLEIQRTEQGDSAMYLCASSPTGSEQYFGPGTRLTVT.

This chain joins TRBV6-6 and TRBJ1-4; D might be TRBD1 (6 bases). Germline V gene lookup returns CDR1 MNHNY and CDR2 SVGAGI (reference sequence). Trimming removed 5 bases from V and 1 base from J, with 11 bases in between. CDR3 length equals 15 residues. This chain's CDR3 is CASSHQGKTNEKLFF. DNA of the CDR3: TGTGCCAGCAGTCACCAGGGGAAAACTAATGAAAAACTGTTTTTT.

V and J are TRBV11-2 and TRBJ2-3; 8 bases are a match to TRBD2. Germline values: CDR1 SGHAT, CDR2 FQNNGV. The CDR3 runs to 15 residues. Trimming at V came to 2 bases and at J to 1 base, leaving 2 bases not matched to a gene. The CDR3 loop reads CASSLWRGGTDTQYF. The DNA of the CDR3 is TGTGCCAGCAGCTTATGGCGGGGGGGCACAGATACGCAGTATTTT. Combining the CDR3 with reference TRBV11-2 and TRBJ2-3 gives the whole variable domain EAGVAQSPRYKIIEKRQSVAFWCNPISGHATLYWYQQILGQGPKLLIQFQNNGVVDDSQLPKDRFSAERLKGVDSTLKIQPAKLEDSAVYLCASSLWRGGTDTQYFGPGTRLTVL.

This sequence joins TRBV29-1 and TRBJ2-1; D not resolved. V shed 4 bases and J shed 0 bases, with 13 bases lying between them. Germline CDR1 and CDR2: SQVTM and ANQGSEA. This CDR3 contains 15 residues. CDR3 sequence (DNA): TGCAGCGTTGTTTATTGGTGGAGCTCCTACAATGAGCAGTTCTTC. Amino acid sequence: CSVVYWWSSYNEQFF.

The gene calls are TRBV2 and TRBJ1-4; no clear D. Germline CDR1 is SNHLY and CDR2 is FYNNEI. Trimming removed 7 bases from V and 5 bases from J, with 17 bases in between. The CDR3 covers 15 residues. Here the CDR3 DNA reads TGTGCCAGCACGTGGGCAGCTTACCTCAATGAAAAACTGTTTTTT. Protein sequence: CASTWAAYLNEKLFF.

The J gene is TRBJ2-3, the V gene TRBV12-5; D unresolved. The CDR3 has 12 residues. The V gene's germline CDR1 is LGHNT and CDR2 FRNRAP. The V gene lost 8 bases and the J gene lost 9 bases, with 15 bases spanning the gap. The CDR3 coding sequence is TGTGCTAGTAGTCCCCTCGAAGACACGCAGTATTTT. This sequence encodes CASSPLEDTQYF.

The J gene is TRBJ2-2, the V gene TRBV7-9; D is undetermined. This CDR3 is built from 12 residues. Trimming left V 6 bases short and J 4 bases short, with 6 bases between. CDR1 is SEHNR and CDR2 is FQNEAQ in the germline V gene (reference sequence). For the CDR3, the DNA is TGTGCCAGCAGGGCCAGCACCGGGGAGCTGTTTTTT. This sequence encodes CASRASTGELFF. The full variable domain, in which reference TRBV7-9 and TRBJ2-2 provide the parts outside the CDR3, is DTGVSQNPRHKITKRGQNVTFRCDPISEHNRLYWYRQTLGQGPEFLTYFQNEAQLEKSRLLSDRFSAERPKGSFSTLEIQRTEQGDSAMYLCASRASTGELFFGEGSRLTVL.

In this sample, this clone turned up once. The chain employs TRBV10-3 and TRBJ2-7, with D unclear. V was cut by 7 bases and J by 1 base, with 11 bases left in between. Germline V gene sequence: CDR1 ENHRY, CDR2 SYGVKD. The CDR3 covers 13 residues. Here the CDR3 reads CAITWQPSYEQYF. The CDR3 DNA is TGTGCCATCACATGGCAGCCTTCCTACGAGCAGTACTTC.

The count of this clone is one. This chain uses TRBV7-8 with TRBJ1-6; 7 positions match TRBD1. The CDR3 runs to 15 residues. Trimming took 5 bases from V and 6 from J; bases not matched to a gene: 7. In germline, CDR1 is SGHVS, CDR2 FQNEAQ. The CDR3 DNA sequence: TGTGCCAGCAGCCCCAGACAGGGTAGTAATTCACCCCTCCACTTT. It yields the protein CASSPRQGSNSPLHF.

CDR3 loop: CASSPRTATDYNEQFF. Written as DNA, the CDR3 is TGTGCCAGTAGTCCGAGGACCGCCACCGATTACAATGAGCAGTTCTTC. This rearrangement joins TRBV19 to TRBJ2-1; D not certain. Germline CDR1 reads LNHDA; CDR2 reads SQIVND (reference sequence). V lost 5 bases and J lost 4, with 18 bases in between. The CDR3 extends over 16 amino acids.

The rearrangement links TRBV5-5 to TRBJ1-3, with D unresolved. Trimming removed 1 base at V and 7 bases at J, with 6 bases between. From germline, CDR1 is SGHKS and CDR2 YYEKEE (reference sequence). The CDR3 is 12 residues long. CDR3: CASSLNWNTIYF. The CDR3 coding sequence is TGTGCCAGCAGCTTGAATTGGAACACCATATATTTT.

This sequence joins TRBV5-6 and TRBJ2-7, with a tentative D call TRBD1 (5 bases). The CDR3 is 15 amino acids. The V gene lost 2 bases and the J gene lost 2 bases, with 14 bases spanning the gap. The germline V gene encodes CDR1 SGHDT and CDR2 YYEEEE. In DNA form, the CDR3 reads TGTGCCAGCAGCTTCAGGGTAACCGGAGCCTACGAGCAGTACTTC. This translates into CASSFRVTGAYEQYF.

The rearrangement joins TRBV30 to TRBJ1-2, with TRBD1 as a possible D gene (5 bases). The CDR3 is 14 residues long. CDR1 and CDR2 from the germline V gene are GTSNPN and SVGIG (reference sequence). With 4 bases removed from V and 1 base from J, the gap between germline ends came to 13 bases. CDR3 sequence (DNA): TGTGCCTGGACCTCCCCAGGGATTAACTATGGCTACACCTTC. Encoded protein: CAWTSPGINYGYTF.

V gene TRBV6-1 combines with J gene TRBJ1-3, with D possibly being TRBD1 (5 bases). This CDR3 contains 15 residues. Germline CDR1 is MNHNS and CDR2 is SASEGT. The V gene lost 1 base and the J gene lost 2 bases, with 9 bases spanning the gap. The CDR3 spells CASSEVSGTGNTIYF. In nucleotides, the CDR3 is TGTGCCAGCAGTGAAGTATCAGGGACTGGAAACACCATATATTTT.

The chain is built from TRBV9 and TRBJ1-5, with D perhaps TRBD1 (5 bases). Per germline, CDR1 SGDLS and CDR2 YYNGEE. The germline V and J ends were trimmed by 3 bases and 5 bases, with 12 bases remaining between them. The CDR3 consists of 14 residues. As DNA, the CDR3 is TGTGCCAGCAGCGGGACATTTGGCGATCAGCCCCAGCATTTT. Its protein product is CASSGTFGDQPQHF.

The V and J genes are TRBV19 and TRBJ1-6, with 9 positions matching TRBD1. Trimming at V came to 3 bases and at J to 4 bases, leaving 13 bases not matched to a gene. The CDR3 sequence is 19 residues long. CDR1 LNHDA and CDR2 SQIVND come from the germline V gene (reference sequence). The CDR3 region is CASSILGQGVGVYNSPLHF. The CDR3 DNA is TGTGCCAGTAGTATTTTGGGACAGGGCGTCGGGGTTTATAATTCACCCCTCCACTTT.

The gene calls are TRBV28 and TRBJ1-5; TRBD1 might be the D (6 bases). This CDR3 has 20 residues. Germline V gene data show CDR1 as MDHEN and CDR2 as SYDVKM. V dropped 2 bases and J dropped 0 bases, with 23 bases sitting between them. The CDR3, as DNA: TGTGCCAGCAGTTTAGGGACTTGGACAGAGAAACGGAATAGCAATCAGCCCCAGCATTTT. It codes for CASSLGTWTEKRNSNQPQHF.

V gene TRBV2 combines with J gene TRBJ2-2, with D uncertain. Per germline, CDR1 SNHLY and CDR2 FYNNEI. The CDR3 length is 12 residues. The V and J ends lost 6 bases and 6 bases respectively, with 8 bases between them. The CDR3 loop reads CASRAHAGELFF. CDR3 sequence (DNA): TGTGCCAGCAGAGCTCACGCCGGGGAGCTGTTTTTT.

This clone was seen only once. J is TRBJ2-5 and V is TRBV9, with 7 positions matching TRBD2. This CDR3 is built from 16 residues. The V and J ends lost 5 bases and 5 bases, in that order; junction bases with no gene match: 15. CDR1 SGDLS and CDR2 YYNGEE come from the germline V gene. CDR3 nucleotides: TGTGCCAGCAGTATGGGGTCAACGGGGGGAACCGAGACCCAGTACTTC. This encodes CASSMGSTGGTETQYF.

This chain connects TRBV10-3 to TRBJ1-6; 7 bases line up with TRBD1. V lost 5 bases to trimming and J lost 6 bases; unmatched junction nucleotides: 4. CDR1 and CDR2 (germline): ENHRY, SYGVKD. The CDR3 is 14 amino acids. The CDR3 DNA reads as TGTGCCATCAGTAGACAGGGTGGTAATTCACCCCTCCACTTT. Protein: CAISRQGGNSPLHF.